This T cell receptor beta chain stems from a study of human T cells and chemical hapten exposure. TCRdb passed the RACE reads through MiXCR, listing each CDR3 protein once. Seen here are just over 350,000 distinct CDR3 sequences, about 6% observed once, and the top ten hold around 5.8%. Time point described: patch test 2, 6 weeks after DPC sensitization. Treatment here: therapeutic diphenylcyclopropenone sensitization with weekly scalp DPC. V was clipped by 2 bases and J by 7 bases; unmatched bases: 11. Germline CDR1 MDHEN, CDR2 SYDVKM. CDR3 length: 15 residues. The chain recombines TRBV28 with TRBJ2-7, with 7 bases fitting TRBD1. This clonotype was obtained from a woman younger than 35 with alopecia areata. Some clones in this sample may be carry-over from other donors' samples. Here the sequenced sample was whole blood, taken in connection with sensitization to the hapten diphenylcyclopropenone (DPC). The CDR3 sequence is CASSLPSDRAEEQYF. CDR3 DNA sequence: TGTGCCAGCAGTTTACCCTCTGACAGGGCGGAGGAGCAGTACTTC.